This note documents a single T cell receptor (beta chain) sequence. The entry originates in a study of blood T cell repertoires in COVID-19. Per the study methods: Scientists estimated how many nucleated cells there were by amplifying reference gene primers. The protocol was immunoSEQ multiplex PCR, while the TCRdb copy is restricted to in-frame clones and leaves out a portion. D and trimming were read from the DNA, whereas the V and J calls and clone size are those reported in that table. The table lists about 240,000 clones, approximately 86% of them singletons. Germline CDR1 and CDR2: LGHDT and YNNKEL (reference sequence). CDR3 length equals 13 residues. J lost 3 bases, V lost 8 bases, and 2 bases had no gene match. Enrolled through a virtual design, the participants were between roughly 18 and 90 years of age and came from 24 US areas. Categorization into cohorts depended on clinical history that participants reported.

Sequencing was carried out using PBMCs or T cells enriched from blood (not recorded which). This chain connects TRBV3-1 (or the pseudogene TRBV3-2) to TRBJ1-1; 11 bases align to TRBD1. The TCR comes from a woman aged 40 to 50 with acute COVID-19. The CDR3 protein is CASGDRGDTEAFF. The CDR3 DNA sequence: TGTGCCAGCGGGGACAGGGGGGACACTGAAGCTTTCTTT.